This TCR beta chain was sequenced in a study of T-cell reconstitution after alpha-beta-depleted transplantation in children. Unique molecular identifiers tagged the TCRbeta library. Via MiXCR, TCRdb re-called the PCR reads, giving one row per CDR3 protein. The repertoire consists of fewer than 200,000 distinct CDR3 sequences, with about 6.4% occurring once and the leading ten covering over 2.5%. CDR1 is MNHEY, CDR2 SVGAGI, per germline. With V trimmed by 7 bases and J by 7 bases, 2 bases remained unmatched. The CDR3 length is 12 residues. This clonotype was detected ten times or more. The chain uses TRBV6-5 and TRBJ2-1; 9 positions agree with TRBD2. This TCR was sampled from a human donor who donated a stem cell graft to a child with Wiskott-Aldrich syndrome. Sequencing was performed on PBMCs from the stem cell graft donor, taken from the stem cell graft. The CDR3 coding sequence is TGTGCCAGCAAGCGGGGGGCAAATGAGCAGTTCTTC. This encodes CASKRGANEQFF.